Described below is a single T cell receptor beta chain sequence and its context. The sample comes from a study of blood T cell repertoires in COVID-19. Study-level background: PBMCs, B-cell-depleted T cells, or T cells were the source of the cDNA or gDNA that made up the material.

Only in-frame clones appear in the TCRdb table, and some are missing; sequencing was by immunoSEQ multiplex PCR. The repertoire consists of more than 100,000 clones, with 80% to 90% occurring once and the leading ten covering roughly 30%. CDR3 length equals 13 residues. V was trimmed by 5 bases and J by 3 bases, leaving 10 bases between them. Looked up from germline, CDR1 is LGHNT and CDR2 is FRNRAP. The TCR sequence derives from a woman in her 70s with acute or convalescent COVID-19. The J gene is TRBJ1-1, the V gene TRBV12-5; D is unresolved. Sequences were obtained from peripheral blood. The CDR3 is CASGPLEDTEAFF. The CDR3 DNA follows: TGTGCTAGTGGTCCCCTCGAGGACACTGAAGCTTTCTTT.